This T cell receptor beta chain appears in the sequencing data of a study of shared clonotypes between healthy human individuals. Study-level background: The donors, a couple of women and a few men, were aged 18 to 49. Study-wide points: For sorted subsets, rarefaction showed incomplete sequencing despite large depth. Depth of sequencing was expected to influence donor clonotype sharing.

The ends were cut back, 6 bases at V and 5 bases at J, with 4 bases in the middle. From germline, CDR1 is LNHDA and CDR2 SQIVND (reference sequence). The length of the CDR3 is 11 residues. Around 30,000 T cell genomes, or 200 ng DNA, went into the sorted-subset replicate PCRs. The table came from immunoSEQ multiplex PCR; TCRdb's copy has only in-frame clones and leaves some out. The data contain about 110,000 clones, roughly 70% of them singletons. About this clone: Its antigen is unidentified.

The sequence derives from a woman aged 25-40 years in good health. The specimen was memory CD8+ T cells sorted from blood. The subset here: CD45RO+ cells pooled with CCR7-negative TemRA cells. This chain uses TRBV19 with TRBJ2-2; D ambiguous. CDR3: CASSGTGELFF. The CDR3 region has the DNA TGTGCCAGTAGCGGAACCGGGGAGCTGTTTTTT.